One and the same sample provided the 21 T cell receptor beta chains below, sequenced in a study of blood T cell repertoires in COVID-19 (TCRdb year 2020). Libraries were made using the immunoSEQ multiplex PCR assay. TCRdb took this table from immuneACCESS and kept in-frame rearrangements with V and J called. Such tables lack part of the clones; where checked against another copy, unresolved V genes explain under half of the gap, and the rest is unexplained. Counted in this sample were 35,000 to 45,000 clones; more than 70% of them appeared once. Approximately 60% of the sample lies in the top ten. The sequencing input was peripheral blood. Receptors originate from a man between 70 and 80 years old with acute or convalescent COVID-19.

J is TRBJ2-7 and V is TRBV6-5; D is possibly TRBD1 (6 bases). The V and J ends lost 5 bases and 5 bases respectively, with 13 bases between them. CDR3 size: 13 residues. In germline, CDR1 is MNHEY, CDR2 SVGAGI. The CDR3 region has the DNA TGTGCCAGCAGTCGCGACAGGATGGACGAGCAGTACTTC. It codes for CASSRDRMDEQYF.

In its sample, this clone was seen a few times. V usage is TRBV6-5 and J usage is TRBJ1-5; D remains unclear. This CDR3 spans 14 amino acids. CDR1 is MNHEY, CDR2 SVGAGI, per germline. Deletions cut 6 bases from V and 0 bases from J, with 9 bases between. The CDR3, as DNA: TGTGCCAGCAGACCAATGGCTAGCAATCAGCCCCAGCATTTT. Protein product: CASRPMASNQPQHF.

V and J are TRBV3-1 (or the pseudogene TRBV3-2) and TRBJ1-4, with 12 positions matching TRBD1. J was trimmed by 2 bases and V by 5 bases; bases with no gene match: 12. CDR3 length: 19 amino acids. Germline V gene lookup returns CDR1 LGHDT and CDR2 YNNKEL (reference sequence). The chain's CDR3 is CASSVTGTGGVLTNEKLFF. CDR3 sequence (DNA): TGTGCCAGCAGCGTGACCGGGACAGGGGGCGTTTTGACTAATGAAAAACTGTTTTTT.

This clone was recorded only once. This rearrangement joins TRBV3-1 (or the pseudogene TRBV3-2) to TRBJ2-1; TRBD1 aligns across 9 bases. Germline V gene data show CDR1 as LGHDT and CDR2 as YNNKEL (reference sequence). Trimming took 4 bases from V and 5 from J; bases not matched to a gene: 6. This CDR3 region has 15 residues. The CDR3 DNA reads as TGTGCCAGCAGCCCCGGACAGGGGATCCACAATGAGCAGTTCTTC. It encodes CASSPGQGIHNEQFF.

CDR3: CASSYTNQGYQPQHF. The CDR3, as DNA: TGTGCCAGCAGTTACACTAACCAGGGATATCAGCCCCAGCATTTT. The V call is TRBV6-2 or TRBV6-3, the J call TRBJ1-5; possibly TRBD1 for D (5 bases). CDR3 length: 15 amino acids. CDR1 and CDR2 (germline): MNHEY, SVGEGT. V lost 2 bases to trimming and J lost 5 bases, with 13 bases between them.

The chain uses TRBV7-2 and TRBJ2-7; no definite D call. Trimming left V 2 bases short and J 6 bases short, with 11 bases between. CDR1 SGHTA and CDR2 FQGNSA come from the germline V gene. There are 13 residues in the CDR3. CDR3 nucleotide sequence: TGTGCCAGCAGCTTAAATAGTCCCGTCGAGCAGTACTTC. Its protein is CASSLNSPVEQYF.

This chain joins TRBV4-3 and TRBJ2-5; TRBD2 is a possible D gene (6 bases). The CDR3 spans 14 residues. The germline V and J ends were trimmed by 0 bases and 7 bases, with 12 bases remaining between them. Germline assignment: CDR1 LGHNA and CDR2 YSLEER. In DNA form, the CDR3 reads TGCGCCAGCAGCCAAGACCCGGGGGTAGCGACCCAGTACTTC. This translates into CASSQDPGVATQYF.

The chain joins TRBV7-2 to TRBJ2-5, with D tentatively TRBD2 (7 bases). Germline CDR1 and CDR2: SGHTA and FQGNSA. CDR3 size: 13 residues. The ends were cut back, 6 bases at V and 5 bases at J, with 13 bases in the middle. CDR3 DNA: TGTGCCAGCAGTGGGGGAGGGGGTGAGACCCAGTACTTC. Amino acid sequence: CASSGGGGETQYF.

The rearrangement joins TRBV5-4 to TRBJ2-2; the match to TRBD1 covers 11 bases. CDR1 is SGHNT, CDR2 YYREEE, per germline (reference sequence). The CDR3 consists of 16 residues. The V segment lost 2 bases and the J segment 4 bases; nucleotides outside the gene matches: 4. CDR3 sequence: CASSLPGQGVTGELFF. The DNA of the CDR3 is TGTGCCAGCAGCTTACCGGGACAGGGGGTCACCGGGGAGCTGTTTTTT.

This clone is large. The J gene is TRBJ2-3, the V gene TRBV6-6; D unclear. Germline loops: CDR1 MNHNY, CDR2 SVGAGI (reference sequence). This CDR3 is 11 amino acids long. The V and J ends lost 5 bases and 7 bases respectively, with 7 bases between them. CDR3 region: CASSQRNTQYF. The CDR3 DNA follows: TGTGCCAGCAGTCAGAGAAATACGCAGTATTTT.

This chain joins TRBV14 and TRBJ1-1; D possibly corresponds to TRBD1 (6 bases). There are 13 residues in the CDR3. Trimming left V 4 bases short and J 4 bases short, with 10 bases between. Germline CDR1 reads SGHDN; CDR2 reads FVKESK. The CDR3 spells CASSLTGTTEAFF. The CDR3 DNA follows: TGTGCCAGCAGCCTAACAGGGACCACTGAAGCTTTCTTT.

This chain connects TRBV6-5 to TRBJ2-5, with D possibly TRBD1 on 6 matching bases. Trimming pared 6 bases from V and 4 bases from J, leaving 15 bases between. This CDR3 region has 14 residues. Germline CDR1 and CDR2: MNHEY and SVGAGI. The CDR3 protein is CASRTTGTPETQYF. The CDR3 DNA reads TGTGCCAGCAGAACTACAGGGACCCCAGAGACCCAGTACTTC.

This clone was counted a few times. The rearrangement uses TRBV29-1 and TRBJ2-3; 7 nucleotides agree with TRBD1. V lost 7 bases and J lost 4; bases outside the gene matches: 8. CDR1 and CDR2 (germline): SQVTM, ANQGSEA. The CDR3 spans 13 residues. The CDR3 here is CSARGQGPDTQYF. The CDR3 DNA reads TGCAGCGCGAGGGGGCAGGGCCCAGATACGCAGTATTTT.

The J gene is TRBJ2-2, the V gene TRBV7-2, with D unresolved. V gave up 5 bases and J gave up 5 bases, with 9 bases separating them. Germline V gives CDR1 SGHTA, CDR2 FQGNSA. This CDR3 spans 13 amino acids. In DNA, the CDR3 is TGTGCCAGCAGCCGCTTTCGGACCGGGGAGCTGTTTTTT. It specifies CASSRFRTGELFF.

The V and J genes are TRBV5-1 and TRBJ2-3, with D possibly TRBD1 on 5 matching bases. CDR1 and CDR2 from the germline V gene are SGHRS and YFSETQ. V was cut by 4 bases and J by 2 bases, with 14 bases left in between. The CDR3 extends over 15 amino acids. The CDR3 region has the DNA TGCGCCAGCAGCGTTGGGGCGCTGAACACAGATACGCAGTATTTT. Its translation: CASSVGALNTDTQYF.

This clone was counted a few times. The gene calls are TRBV5-1 and TRBJ1-2; the match to TRBD1 covers 7 bases. CDR1 and CDR2 from the germline V gene are SGHRS and YFSETQ. V gave up 0 bases and J gave up 7 bases; unmatched junction bases: 12. CDR3 size: 16 residues. The CDR3 DNA reads as TGCGCCAGCAGCTTGGAGGTAGGGGGACAGTCCGGTGGCTACACCTTC. This sequence encodes CASSLEVGGQSGGYTF.

V gene TRBV7-9 combines with J gene TRBJ2-7; D is perhaps TRBD2 (6 bases). The germline V gene has CDR1 SEHNR and CDR2 FQNEAQ (reference sequence). V lost 3 bases to trimming and J lost 7 bases, with 16 bases between them. The CDR3 has 14 amino acids. The CDR3 bases are TGTGCCAGCAGCTTGGAGGGGCCCCGGGTTGAGCAGTACTTC. This codes for CASSLEGPRVEQYF. The complete variable domain, with remaining parts taken from reference TRBV7-9 and TRBJ2-7, reads DTGVSQNPRHKITKRGQNVTFRCDPISEHNRLYWYRQTLGQGPEFLTYFQNEAQLEKSRLLSDRFSAERPKGSFSTLEIQRTEQGDSAMYLCASSLEGPRVEQYFGPGTRLTVT.

The rearrangement joins TRBV6-2 or TRBV6-3 to TRBJ2-1; D gene uncertain. Trimming shortened V by 5 bases and J by 0 bases, and 5 bases separated the two germline ends. The CDR3 covers 13 residues. The germline CDR1 and CDR2 sequences are MNHEY and SVGEGT. The CDR3: CASSAVSYNEQFF. The CDR3 DNA follows: TGTGCCAGCAGTGCGGTCTCCTACAATGAGCAGTTCTTC.

The chain joins TRBV5-1 to TRBJ2-5, with D possibly TRBD2 on 6 matching bases. Per germline, CDR1 SGHRS and CDR2 YFSETQ. Trimming took off 4 bases at V and 3 bases at J, with 16 bases between the two ends. The CDR3 spans 15 residues. CDR3 DNA: TGCGCCAGCAGCCCCTCGGGACTGGGGGAAGAGACCCAGTACTTC. Amino acids: CASSPSGLGEETQYF.

V is TRBV6-4 and J is TRBJ2-1, with a tentative D call TRBD2 (6 bases). Germline lookup yields CDR1 MRHNA and CDR2 SNTAGT. This CDR3 has 15 amino acids. V lost 7 bases and J lost 0, with 13 bases in between. This CDR3 reads CASTREYGSYNEQFF. In DNA, the CDR3 is TGTGCCAGCACCCGGGAGTATGGCTCCTACAATGAGCAGTTCTTC.

The V call is TRBV5-1, the J call TRBJ2-1; a weak D match, TRBD1 (6 bases). This CDR3 spans 16 amino acids. Trimming cost V 4 bases and J 5 bases, with 19 bases left between them. The germline CDR1 and CDR2 sequences are SGHRS and YFSETQ. CDR3 residues: CASSRLSGDTDNEQFF. Here the CDR3 DNA reads TGCGCCAGCAGCCGACTGTCAGGGGACACCGACAATGAGCAGTTCTTC.